The 26 T cell receptor beta chains presented below share a single source sample, sequenced in a study of metastatic and nonmetastatic thyroid tumors. TCRdb reassembled clones from the PCR reads with MiXCR. The sample lists roughly 13,000 clones; approximately 30% were seen once. Every patient was untreated before thyroid surgery. Material for sequencing was tumor tissue. These receptors all stem from a female donor with papillary thyroid cancer or a benign thyroid nodule (not recorded which). Some clones in this sample may be carry-over from other donors' samples.

This clone ranks as medium-sized. The chain employs TRBV27 and TRBJ1-6; no firm D call. The CDR3 extends over 12 amino acids. Trimming left V 7 bases short and J 4 bases short, with 5 bases between. Germline-derived CDR1 and CDR2 are MNHEY and SMNVEV (reference sequence). CDR3 protein: CASKNYNSPLHF. The CDR3 DNA follows: TGTGCCAGCAAGAATTATAATTCACCCCTCCACTTT.

In this sample, this clone turned up a few times. The gene calls are TRBV6-1 and TRBJ1-5; 9 bases align to TRBD1. This CDR3 contains 14 residues. The junction had 6 bases not matched to a gene; V was cut back by 5 bases and J by 7 bases. Germline CDR1 and CDR2: MNHNS and SASEGT. As DNA, the CDR3 is TGTGCCAGCAGTACAGGGGGCCAGTTCCAGCCCCAGCATTTT. Protein sequence: CASSTGGQFQPQHF.

This sequence joins TRBV12-3 or TRBV12-4 and TRBJ2-7, with 9 bases fitting TRBD2. V shed 5 bases, J shed 4 bases, and the junction held 6 bases outside the gene matches. The CDR3 totals 14 residues. The CDR3 is CASSGFSGSYEQYF. CDR3 coding DNA: TGTGCCAGCAGTGGCTTTAGCGGGAGTTACGAGCAGTACTTC.

This clone occurred many times. V usage is TRBV20-1 and J usage is TRBJ2-3, with 12 bases fitting TRBD1. J gave up 5 bases and V 3 bases, and 12 bases lay outside the gene matches. The CDR3 sequence is 17 residues long. Germline V lookup: CDR1 DFQATT, CDR2 SNEGSKA (reference sequence). In nucleotides, the CDR3 is TGCAGTGCTAGGGGGGGACAGGGGGCGTTTGTTGGAGATACGCAGTATTTT. This codes for CSARGGQGAFVGDTQYF.

This clone appeared a few times. For the CDR3, the DNA is TGTGCCAGCAGTTATTGGCTATCCGGGAGTGGTGAGCAGTTCTTC. Encoded protein: CASSYWLSGSGEQFF. This sequence joins TRBV6-6 and TRBJ2-1; D may be TRBD2 (6 bases). The ends were cut back, 3 bases at V and 9 bases at J, with 18 bases in the middle. The CDR3 loop spans 15 amino acids. Germline CDR1 and CDR2: MNHNY and SVGAGI (reference sequence).

This clone was picked up many times. The chain is built from TRBV20-1 and TRBJ1-2; 7 bases align to TRBD1. CDR1 and CDR2 (germline): DFQATT, SNEGSKA (reference sequence). The length of the CDR3 is 16 residues. V lost 0 bases and J lost 1; bases outside the gene matches: 8. The CDR3 spells CSARDPFRQGNYGYTF. DNA for the CDR3: TGCAGTGCTAGAGATCCATTCCGACAGGGTAACTATGGCTACACCTTC.

The rearrangement links TRBV5-1 to TRBJ2-1; D possibly corresponds to TRBD2 (5 bases). Trimming shortened V by 6 bases and J by 11 bases, and 24 bases separated the two germline ends. CDR3 size: 15 residues. The germline V gene has CDR1 SGHRS and CDR2 YFSETQ. The CDR3 reads CASTPGGSVPAQQFF. The CDR3 DNA sequence: TGCGCCAGCACCCCCGGTGGTAGCGTCCCAGCGCAGCAGTTCTTC.

This clone was picked up a small number of times. With a much larger clone just one base away, this may be a read error. The CDR3 sequence: CSASAAFGLAQSYNEQLF. The CDR3 DNA is TGCAGTGCTAGCGCTGCTTTCGGACTAGCGCAATCCTACAATGAGCAGCTCTTC. The chain uses TRBV20-1 and TRBJ2-1; TRBD2 aligns across 9 bases. CDR3 length: 18 amino acids. In germline, CDR1 is DFQATT, CDR2 SNEGSKA (reference sequence).

This clone was counted only a few times. One end of the junction does not line up with germline, which may come from a read error. Distinct nucleotide sequences in the sample also encode this CDR3. The chain is built from TRBV6-1 and TRBJ2-5, with 9 bases that match TRBD1. The J call is in doubt because the DNA end fits TRBJ2-3 better. Germline CDR1 is MNHNS and CDR2 is SASEGT. This CDR3 is built from 15 residues. CDR3 DNA: TGTGCCACCCACCGTCGGGGGACAGGGTCAGATACCCAGTATTTT. Its protein product is CATHRRGTGSDTQYF.

CDR3 sequence (DNA): TGTGCCAGCTCACCACCGACAGGGATGGTGTATGGCTACACCTTC. This codes for CASSPPTGMVYGYTF. The J gene is TRBJ1-2, the V gene TRBV18; 7 bases match TRBD1. V gave up 0 bases and J gave up 5 bases; unmatched junction bases: 6. CDR1 KGHSH and CDR2 LQKENI come from the germline V gene. The CDR3 runs to 15 residues. Filled out from reference TRBV18 and TRBJ1-2, the complete variable domain reads NAGVMQNPRHLVRRRGQEARLRCSPMKGHSHVYWYRQLPEEGLKFMVYLQKENIIDESGMPKERFSAEFPKEGPSILRIQQVVRGDSAAYFCASSPPTGMVYGYTFGSGTRLTVV.

This clone was detected ten times or more. The rearrangement links TRBV9 to TRBJ1-3; D is unclear. From germline, CDR1 is SGDLS and CDR2 YYNGEE. The V gene lost 4 bases and the J gene lost 1 base, with 6 bases spanning the gap. The CDR3 is made up of 13 amino acids. CDR3 in DNA: TGTGCCAGCAGCCGGGGATCTGGAAACACCATATATTTT. It specifies CASSRGSGNTIYF.

V gene TRBV6-6 combines with J gene TRBJ2-5; D is perhaps TRBD1 or TRBD2 (5 bases each). V was shortened by 0 bases and J by 2 bases, with 10 bases between the two germline ends. This CDR3 contains 15 residues. Germline CDR1 MNHNY, CDR2 SVGAGI (reference sequence). CDR3 amino acids: CASSYSRDGQETQYF. DNA for the CDR3: TGTGCCAGCAGTTACTCCCGGGACGGACAAGAGACCCAGTACTTC.

This clone was counted a few times. The chain joins TRBV19 to TRBJ1-2; D not resolved. V shed 3 bases and J shed 6 bases, with 14 bases lying between them. The CDR3 length is 14 residues. Germline loops: CDR1 LNHDA, CDR2 SQIVND (reference sequence). CDR3 nucleotides: TGTGCCAGTAGTATTAGGCAGAACCCAAATGGCTACACCTTC. Encoded protein: CASSIRQNPNGYTF.

The V and J genes are TRBV9 and TRBJ1-2; TRBD1 matches 7 bases. J gave up 10 bases and V 4 bases, and 13 bases lay outside the gene matches. The germline V gene encodes CDR1 SGDLS and CDR2 YYNGEE. CDR3 length: 14 amino acids. CDR3 sequence: CASSTDRAVNVYTF. The CDR3 DNA reads TGTGCCAGCAGCACCGACAGGGCGGTAAATGTCTACACCTTC.

By proportion, this clone is medium-sized. V gene TRBV27 combines with J gene TRBJ2-7, with TRBD1 as a possible D gene (5 bases). The CDR3 totals 16 residues. Germline loops: CDR1 MNHEY, CDR2 SMNVEV (reference sequence). Between the trimmed V and J ends, which lost 4 bases and 1 base, there was a span of 17 bases. CDR3 coding DNA: TGTGCCAGCAGTTCCCCAGGCAGGGTAGGGTCCTACGAGCAGTACTTC. The encoded protein is CASSSPGRVGSYEQYF.

The table lists this clone with many counts. The V gene is TRBV19, the J gene TRBJ2-2; 8 nucleotides align to TRBD1. Trimming at V came to 5 bases and at J to 6 bases, leaving 5 bases not matched to a gene. From germline, CDR1 is LNHDA and CDR2 SQIVND (reference sequence). The CDR3 sequence is 14 residues long. Here the CDR3 DNA reads TGTGCCAGTAGTGGATTGACAGGGGCCGGGGAGCTGTTTTTT. Its translation: CASSGLTGAGELFF.

This clone showed up just a few times. The rearrangement joins TRBV6-1 to TRBJ2-7; TRBD2 might be the D (6 bases). This CDR3 comprises 15 residues. CDR1 and CDR2 (germline): MNHNS, SASEGT. Deletions cut 6 bases from V and 4 bases from J, with 19 bases between. Here the CDR3 reads CASSPERAGTYEQYF. CDR3 sequence (DNA): TGTGCCAGCAGCCCCGAAAGGGCGGGAACATACGAGCAGTACTTC.

This clone showed up many times. The rearrangement joins TRBV24-1 to TRBJ1-3, with D unclear. Germline V gives CDR1 KGHDR, CDR2 SFDVKD. The CDR3 length is 13 residues. V was shortened by 3 bases and J by 5 bases, with 7 bases between the two germline ends. The CDR3 DNA reads as TGTGCCACCAGTGATCCCCTCAGAAACACCATATATTTT. Translation gives CATSDPLRNTIYF.

This clone is large within its sample. This chain connects TRBV30 to TRBJ1-6; 7 nucleotides align to TRBD1. From germline, CDR1 is GTSNPN and CDR2 SVGIG (reference sequence). The CDR3 length is 13 residues. V lost 4 bases, J lost 12 bases, and 9 bases stayed unmatched. For the CDR3, the DNA is TGTGCCTGGACGAGGGACAGAGTACAACCCCTCCACTTT. It is translated as CAWTRDRVQPLHF. Full variable domain (rest looked up from reference TRBV30 and TRBJ1-6): SQTIHQWPATLVQPVGSPLSLECTVEGTSNPNLYWYRQAAGRGLQLLFYSVGIGQISSEVPQNLSASRPQDRQFILSSKKLLLSDSGFYLCAWTRDRVQPLHFGNGTRLTVT.

The count of this clone is one. The V call is TRBV5-1, the J call TRBJ2-3; 9 bases are shared with TRBD1. Unmatched junction bases numbered 8, after V lost 4 bases and J lost 8 bases. Germline lookup yields CDR1 SGHRS and CDR2 YFSETQ. This CDR3 comprises 14 residues. This chain's CDR3 is CASSPGTGFPTQYF. Here the CDR3 DNA reads TGCGCCAGCAGCCCCGGGACAGGGTTTCCTACGCAGTATTTT.

Turning to this clone: The junction shows a germline mismatch at one end, possibly a read error. This chain connects TRBV7-9 to TRBJ1-1; a weak D match, TRBD1 (5 bases). The CDR3 is 13 residues long. Germline values: CDR1 SEHNR, CDR2 FQNEAQ (reference sequence). CDR3 nucleotides: TGTGCCAGCAGCTTAGCAGGGGCGGTCGAAGCTTTATTT. It translates to CASSLAGAVEALF.

This clone showed up many times. At the DNA level, this CDR3 is encoded by other sequences in the same sample as well. V gene TRBV3-1 combines with J gene TRBJ2-7; 7 bases are a match to TRBD2. V lost 4 bases to trimming and J lost 2 bases; unmatched junction nucleotides: 5. Germline V gene data show CDR1 as LGHDT and CDR2 as YNNKEL (reference sequence). The CDR3 sequence is 14 residues long. The CDR3 sequence: CASSPSAGTYEQYF. The CDR3 nucleotides read TGTGCCAGCAGCCCCTCAGCGGGGACCTACGAGCAGTACTTC.

The sample holds many counts of this clone. The rearrangement joins TRBV28 to TRBJ2-6; TRBD1 or TRBD2 may be the D gene (5 bases each). V was clipped by 8 bases and J by 0 bases, with 14 bases between them. Germline V gives CDR1 MDHEN, CDR2 SYDVKM. The CDR3 covers 16 residues. CDR3 DNA sequence: TGTGCCAGCCGCGAGGGACGGACCTCTGGGGCCAACGTCCTGACTTTC. Protein product: CASREGRTSGANVLTF.

This clone qualifies as medium-sized. This chain uses TRBV6-1 with TRBJ2-1; TRBD2 matches at 14 bases. Unmatched junction bases numbered 8, after V lost 6 bases and J lost 10 bases. The CDR3 totals 15 residues. Germline CDR1 reads MNHNS; CDR2 reads SASEGT. In DNA, the CDR3 is TGTGCCAGCAGCCTGACTAGCGGGAGGGCCTACGAGCAGTTCTTC. Protein: CASSLTSGRAYEQFF.

V and J are TRBV20-1 and TRBJ2-3; tentatively, D is TRBD1 (6 bases). Germline V lookup: CDR1 DFQATT, CDR2 SNEGSKA (reference sequence). The CDR3 is 15 amino acids. V lost 3 bases and J lost 5, with 18 bases in between. DNA of the CDR3: TGCAGTGCTAGTTTCCTGGGCCTACAGGGAGATACGCAGTATTTT. Translation gives CSASFLGLQGDTQYF.

This clone has more than one count but fewer than ten. Possible read error: a much larger clone is one base away. The genes are TRBV5-1 and TRBJ2-5; tentatively, D is TRBD2 (5 bases). The germline CDR1 and CDR2 sequences are SGHRS and YFSETQ. V dropped 6 bases and J dropped 2 bases, with 11 bases sitting between them. This CDR3 has 13 amino acids. CDR3 region: CASILARQETQYF. CDR3 nucleotide sequence: TGCGCCAGCATCTTAGCGAGACAAGAGACCCAGTACTTC.